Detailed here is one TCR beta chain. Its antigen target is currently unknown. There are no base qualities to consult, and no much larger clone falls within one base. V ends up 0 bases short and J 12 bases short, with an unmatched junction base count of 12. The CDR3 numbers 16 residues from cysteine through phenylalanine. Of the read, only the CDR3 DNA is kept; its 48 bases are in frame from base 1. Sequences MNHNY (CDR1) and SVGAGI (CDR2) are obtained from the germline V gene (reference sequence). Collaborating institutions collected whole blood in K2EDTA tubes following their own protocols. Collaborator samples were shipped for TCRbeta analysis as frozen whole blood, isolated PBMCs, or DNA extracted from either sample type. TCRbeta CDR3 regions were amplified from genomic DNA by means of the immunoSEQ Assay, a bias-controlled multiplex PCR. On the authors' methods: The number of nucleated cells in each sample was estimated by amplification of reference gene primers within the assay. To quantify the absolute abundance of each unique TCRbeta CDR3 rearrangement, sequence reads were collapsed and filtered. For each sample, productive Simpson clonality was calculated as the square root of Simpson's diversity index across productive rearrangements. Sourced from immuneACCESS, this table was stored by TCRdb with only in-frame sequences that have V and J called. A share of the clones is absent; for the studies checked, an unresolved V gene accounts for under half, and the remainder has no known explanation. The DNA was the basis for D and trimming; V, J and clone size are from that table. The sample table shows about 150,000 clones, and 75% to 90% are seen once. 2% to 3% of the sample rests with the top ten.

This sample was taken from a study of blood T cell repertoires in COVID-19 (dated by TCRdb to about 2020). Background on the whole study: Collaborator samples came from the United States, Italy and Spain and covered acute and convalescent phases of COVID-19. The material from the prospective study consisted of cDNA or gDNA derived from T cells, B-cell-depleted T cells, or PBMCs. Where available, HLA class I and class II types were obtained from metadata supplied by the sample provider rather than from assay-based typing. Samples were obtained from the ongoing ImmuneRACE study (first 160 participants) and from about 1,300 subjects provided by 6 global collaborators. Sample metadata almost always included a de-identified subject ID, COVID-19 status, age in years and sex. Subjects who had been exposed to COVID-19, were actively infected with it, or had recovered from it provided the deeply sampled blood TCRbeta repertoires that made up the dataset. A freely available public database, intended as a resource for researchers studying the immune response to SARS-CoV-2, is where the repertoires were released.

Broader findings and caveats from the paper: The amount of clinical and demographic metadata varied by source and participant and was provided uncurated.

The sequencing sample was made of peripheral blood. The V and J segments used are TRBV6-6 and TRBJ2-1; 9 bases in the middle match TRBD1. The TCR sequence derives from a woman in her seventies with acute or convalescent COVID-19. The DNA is TGTGCCAGCAGTTACTCGACCGGGACAGGGTTTGTCGGGCAGTTCTTC. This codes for CASSYSTGTGFVGQFF.